This TCR beta chain derives from a study of cytomegalovirus exposure and HLA in healthy donors. This CDR3 region has 16 residues. The V end was cut by 0 bases, the J end by 4 bases, with 14 bases between. The germline CDR1 and CDR2 sequences are LGHNA and YSLEER. With respect to this clone: Antigen specificity is unknown.

Study-level points and caveats: An analysis done earlier found most TCR beta V segments productive about 90% or about 30% of the time.

Both 60 Vbeta primers and 13 Jbeta primers went into the PCR. Sequencing was performed with immunoSEQ multiplex PCR; in TCRdb, only in-frame clones are kept and a portion is missing. Of roughly 180,000 clones in the sample, approximately 81% were seen once. Among the donors, all were healthy bone marrow donors. Sequencing input: PBMCs. The clonotype originates from a woman between 18 and 29 years old in good health and CMV-seropositive. V and J are TRBV4-3 and TRBJ2-3, with D possibly being TRBD2 (6 bases). The CDR3 coding sequence is TGCGCCAGCAGCCAAGATCGAGGGGCGGGGTCAGATACGCAGTATTTT. Its translation is CASSQDRGAGSDTQYF.